Listed below are T cell receptor beta chains from one sample, sequenced in a study of graft-versus-host responses after intestinal transplantation. No cognate antigen is known for these TCRs. TCRdb's copy holds only in-frame clones and misses some; the assay was immunoSEQ multiplex PCR. Of roughly 100,000 clones in the sample, 93% were seen once. Sequencing used unstimulated CD8+ T cells sorted from spleen or lymph node cells, obtained before intestinal transplant. All receptors derive from a human donor who received an intestinal transplant. Each CDR3 is given with its conserved first and last residue. A D gene is named only where the DNA matches it firmly.

>.|TRBV4-1|TRBJ2-7
CASSPSQGSSYEQYF
>.|TRBV19|TRBJ2-7
CASSPSGSYEQYF
>.|TRBV7-9|TRBJ2-2
CASNGPMGTGELFF
>TRBD2|TRBV10-2|TRBJ2-1
CASSTSGVFYNEQFF
>TRBD1|TRBV27|TRBJ1-2
CAGQGAWGYTF
>.|TRBV7-9|TRBJ1-2
CASTKTRGRAPYGYTF
>.|TRBV7-9|TRBJ1-5
CASSRTESNQPQHF
>TRBD2|TRBV11-2|TRBJ2-7
CASSPGLASGWEQYF
>.|TRBV2|TRBJ2-3
CASRNFGVPPDTQYF
>.|TRBV4-1|TRBJ1-3
CASSQDPLINSGNTIYF
>TRBD1|TRBV6-5|TRBJ2-7
CASSYRDRSSYEQYF
>TRBD1|TRBV7-6|TRBJ1-2
CASSLSGGDGYTF
>.|TRBV5-1|TRBJ2-3
CASSPTVTAGTEYDTQYF
>TRBD2|TRBV14|TRBJ2-3
CASSQGPSGGPSTDTQYF
>.|TRBV6-1|TRBJ1-1
CASSDGLRGDTEAFF
>.|TRBV5-8|TRBJ1-1
CASSFLNTEAFF
>TRBD2|TRBV5-1|TRBJ2-3
CASSPLAGGPLRTDTQYF
>.|TRBV2|TRBJ1-1
CASNKRNLNTEAFF
>TRBD1|TRBV19|TRBJ1-1
CASSTRPGQGETGAFF
>.|TRBV6-6|TRBJ2-1
CASSYPGNEQFF
>.|TRBV7-3|TRBJ1-1
CASSLTAGGTEAFF
>.|TRBV18|TRBJ1-1
CASSPLVSYRERAFF